The clone carrying this T cell receptor beta chain showed up just once. Its specificity is unknown. This entry belongs to a study of CD8 T cells in Susac syndrome. Whole-study findings and limits: The study conceded that relatively few individuals underwent its TCR sequencing and HLA analysis.

Germline V CDR1 and CDR2: DFQATT, SNEGSKA (reference sequence). The V end was cut by 0 bases, the J end by 2 bases, with 10 bases between. The CDR3 has 14 amino acids. The sequenced target, TCR beta, came from blood CD8+ and CD4+ T cells. Healthy donors acted as controls, with matching for age and sex. Random hexamers served to reverse transcribe roughly 0.45 to 1 ug RNA. A multiplex approach, immunoSEQ multiplex PCR, amplified TCR beta CDR3 across 54 Vbeta and 13 Jbeta. Each CDR3 protein is one row after TCRdb ran MiXCR on the immunoSEQ multiplex PCR reads. In the table there are around 150,000 distinct CDR3 sequences, around 93% of which are singletons.

The sequenced sample consisted of CD4+ T cells from PBMCs. The chain is built from TRBV20-1 and TRBJ1-1, with D uncertain. The receptor comes from a human donor in good health. CDR3 loop: CSARDRVINTEAFF. CDR3 coding DNA: TGCAGTGCTAGAGATCGGGTGATTAACACTGAAGCTTTCTTT.